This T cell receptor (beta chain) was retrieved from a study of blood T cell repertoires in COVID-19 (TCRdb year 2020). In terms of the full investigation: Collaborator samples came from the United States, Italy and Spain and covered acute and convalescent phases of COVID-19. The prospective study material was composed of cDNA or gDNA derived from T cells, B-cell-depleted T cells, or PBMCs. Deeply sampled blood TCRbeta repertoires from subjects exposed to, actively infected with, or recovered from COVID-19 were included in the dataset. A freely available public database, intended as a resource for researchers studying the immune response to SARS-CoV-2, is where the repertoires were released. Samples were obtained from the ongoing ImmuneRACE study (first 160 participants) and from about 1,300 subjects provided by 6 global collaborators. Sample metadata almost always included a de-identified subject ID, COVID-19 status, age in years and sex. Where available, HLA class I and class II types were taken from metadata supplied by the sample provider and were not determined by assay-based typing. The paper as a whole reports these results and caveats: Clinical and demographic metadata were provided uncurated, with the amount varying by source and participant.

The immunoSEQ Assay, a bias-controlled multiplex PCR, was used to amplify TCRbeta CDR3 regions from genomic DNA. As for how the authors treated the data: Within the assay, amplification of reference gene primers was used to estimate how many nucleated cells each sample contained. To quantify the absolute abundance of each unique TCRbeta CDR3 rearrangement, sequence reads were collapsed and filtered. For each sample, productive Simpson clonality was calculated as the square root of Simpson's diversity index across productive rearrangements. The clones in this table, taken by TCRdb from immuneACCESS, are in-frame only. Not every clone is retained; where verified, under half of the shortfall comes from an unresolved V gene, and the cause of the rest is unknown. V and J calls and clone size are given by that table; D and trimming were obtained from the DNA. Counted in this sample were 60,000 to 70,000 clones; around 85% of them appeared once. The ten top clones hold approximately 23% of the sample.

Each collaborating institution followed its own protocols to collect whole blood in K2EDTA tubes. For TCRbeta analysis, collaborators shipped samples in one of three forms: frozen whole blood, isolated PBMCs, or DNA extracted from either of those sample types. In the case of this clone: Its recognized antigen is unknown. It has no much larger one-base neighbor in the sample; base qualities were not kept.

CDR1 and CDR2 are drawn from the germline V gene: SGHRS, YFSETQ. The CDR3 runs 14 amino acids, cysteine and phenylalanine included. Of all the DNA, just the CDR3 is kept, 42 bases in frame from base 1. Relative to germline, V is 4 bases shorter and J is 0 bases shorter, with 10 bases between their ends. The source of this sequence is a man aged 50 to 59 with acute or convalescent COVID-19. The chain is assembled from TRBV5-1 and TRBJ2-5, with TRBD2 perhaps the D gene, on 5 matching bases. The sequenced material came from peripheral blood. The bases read TGCGCCAGCAGCCCAGGACTGAACCAAGAGACCCAGTACTTC. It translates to CASSPGLNQETQYF. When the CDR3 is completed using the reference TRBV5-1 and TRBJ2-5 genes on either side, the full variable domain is KAGVTQTPRYLIKTRGQQVTLSCSPISGHRSVSWYQQTPGQGLQFLFEYFSETQRNKGNFPGRFSGRQFSNSRSEMNVSTLELGDSALYLCASSPGLNQETQYFGPGTRLLVL.